The 16 T cell receptor beta chains below come from one sample, sequenced in a study of blood T cells in healthy people across ages. With a J-beta primer mix and a sample-barcoded 5' primer, a second PCR ran about 6 to 11 cycles. Using its own MiXCR run on the 5' RACE reads, TCRdb lists one record per CDR3 protein. The data contain 650,000 to 1,000,000 distinct CDR3 sequences, around 36% of them singletons. Sequencing was carried out using blood. Every receptor here comes from a man younger than 30 in good health.

This clonotype is a singleton in its sample. The chain joins TRBV7-8 to TRBJ2-3; no clear D. This CDR3 has 13 residues. Trimming took 4 bases from V and 2 from J, leaving 7 bases between them. CDR1 is SGHVS and CDR2 is FQNEAQ in the germline V gene. DNA for the CDR3: TGTGCCAGCAGCTCCTCTATCACAGATACGCAGTATTTT. As protein: CASSSSITDTQYF.

This clonotype was observed at least ten times. This rearrangement joins TRBV7-2 to TRBJ2-3; D unresolved. This CDR3 region has 15 residues. Germline values: CDR1 SGHTA, CDR2 FQGNSA. Trimming took 5 bases from V and 2 from J, leaving 14 bases between them. The CDR3 is CASSHLGSNTDTQYF. The CDR3 DNA is TGTGCCAGCAGCCACTTAGGGTCTAACACAGATACGCAGTATTTT.

Only a few counts were recorded for this clonotype. The genes are TRBV15 and TRBJ2-2; unclear D gene. The length of the CDR3 is 13 residues. V was cut by 5 bases and J by 5 bases, with 9 bases left in between. CDR1 LNHNV and CDR2 YYDKDF come from the germline V gene (reference sequence). This chain's CDR3 is CATSVRTTGELFF. The CDR3 coding sequence is TGTGCCACCAGCGTAAGGACGACCGGGGAGCTGTTTTTT.

CDR3 sequence reads: CASSLERGQNSYEQYF. DNA for the CDR3: TGTGCCAGCAGCTTAGAGAGGGGACAGAACTCCTACGAGCAGTACTTC. The chain couples TRBV11-2 to TRBJ2-7; 7 nucleotides align to TRBD1. The CDR3 runs to 16 residues. The germline V gene has CDR1 SGHAT and CDR2 FQNNGV. J lost 0 bases, V lost 0 bases, and 5 bases had no gene match.

This clonotype was picked up a small number of times. The V and J genes are TRBV7-6 and TRBJ2-7; TRBD1 might be the D (6 bases). Germline CDR1 reads SGHVS; CDR2 reads FNYEAQ. The V end was cut by 2 bases, the J end by 5 bases, with 13 bases between. The CDR3 covers 14 residues. The CDR3 sequence: CASSLRTAGDEQYF. In DNA form, the CDR3 reads TGTGCCAGCAGCTTAAGGACCGCAGGGGACGAGCAGTACTTC.

The chain uses TRBV5-1 and TRBJ1-5, with TRBD1 identical over 12 bases. V trimming: 0 bases; J trimming: 6 bases; junction bases outside the gene matches: 4. Per the germline V gene, CDR1 is SGHRS and CDR2 is YFSETQ. The CDR3 is 16 amino acids. CDR3 protein: CASSLEGQGAGQPQHF. CDR3 sequence (DNA): TGCGCCAGCAGCTTGGAGGGACAGGGGGCGGGTCAGCCCCAGCATTTT.

This chain uses TRBV20-1 with TRBJ1-1; weak D call: TRBD1 (5 bases). Per the germline V gene, CDR1 is DFQATT and CDR2 is SNEGSKA (reference sequence). The CDR3 extends over 18 amino acids. V gave up 0 bases and J gave up 4 bases, with 24 bases separating them. The chain's CDR3 is CSARDEWAGDSGATEAFF. DNA for the CDR3: TGCAGTGCTAGAGATGAGTGGGCTGGCGACAGTGGAGCCACTGAAGCTTTCTTT.

This clonotype has just a few counts. This rearrangement joins TRBV9 to TRBJ2-5; D is possibly TRBD2 (5 bases). Germline lookup yields CDR1 SGDLS and CDR2 YYNGEE. V lost 0 bases and J lost 4, with 7 bases in between. The CDR3 has 13 residues. CDR3 loop: CASSVVGRETQYF. The CDR3, as DNA: TGTGCCAGCAGCGTAGTAGGGAGAGAGACCCAGTACTTC.

This clonotype occurred a few times. The chain uses TRBV28 and TRBJ2-4; D is unclear. There are 13 residues in the CDR3. Germline-derived CDR1 and CDR2 are MDHEN and SYDVKM. Trimming removed 7 bases from V and 0 bases from J, with 7 bases in between. The CDR3 protein is CASNRLAKNIQYF. CDR3 bases: TGTGCCAGCAATAGGCTAGCCAAAAACATTCAGTACTTC.

This clonotype has only a few counts. The CDR3 region has the DNA TGCAGTGCTAGAGACCGGGATTGGTACCAAGAGACCCAGTACTTC. Translation gives CSARDRDWYQETQYF. The gene calls are TRBV20-1 and TRBJ2-5; possibly TRBD2 for D (5 bases). V was trimmed by 0 bases and J by 0 bases, leaving 11 bases between them. The CDR3 runs to 15 residues. In germline, CDR1 is DFQATT, CDR2 SNEGSKA (reference sequence).

The V and J genes are TRBV30 and TRBJ1-2; D is ambiguous. From germline, CDR1 is GTSNPN and CDR2 SVGIG (reference sequence). CDR3 length equals 13 residues. The V end was cut by 1 base, the J end by 8 bases, with 14 bases between. This chain's CDR3 is CAWSESAGGGYTF. The CDR3 nucleotides read TGTGCCTGGAGTGAATCGGCAGGAGGCGGCTACACCTTC.

This sequence joins TRBV5-1 and TRBJ2-6; D unresolved. Deletions cut 0 bases from V and 0 bases from J, with 7 bases between. The CDR3 extends over 16 amino acids. CDR1 is SGHRS, CDR2 YFSETQ, per germline. CDR3 loop: CASSLGVSSGANVLTF. CDR3 DNA: TGCGCCAGCAGCTTGGGTGTCTCCTCTGGGGCCAACGTCCTGACTTTC. The whole variable domain, filled in from reference TRBV5-1 and TRBJ2-6, reads KAGVTQTPRYLIKTRGQQVTLSCSPISGHRSVSWYQQTPGQGLQFLFEYFSETQRNKGNFPGRFSGRQFSNSRSEMNVSTLELGDSALYLCASSLGVSSGANVLTFGAGSRLTVL.

The gene calls are TRBV5-1 and TRBJ2-7; 7 bases fit TRBD1. CDR3 length: 15 residues. Germline values: CDR1 SGHRS, CDR2 YFSETQ. J was trimmed by 3 bases and V by 4 bases; bases with no gene match: 10. In DNA form, the CDR3 reads TGCGCCAGCAGCAAAAACACGGGACAGTTCTACGAGCAGTACTTC. It is translated as CASSKNTGQFYEQYF.

Points on this clonotype: A junction boundary mismatches the germline segment, possibly from a read error. The rearrangement joins TRBV6-5 to TRBJ2-5; the D gene is possibly TRBD2 (5 bases). Germline assignment: CDR1 MNHEY and CDR2 SVGAGI. CDR3 size: 15 residues. In DNA, the CDR3 is TGTGCCACCGGGGTCGGGGTCGGAGTACAAGAGGCCCAGTACTTC. This sequence encodes CATGVGVGVQEAQYF.

This clonotype was detected ten times or more. The gene calls are TRBV5-1 and TRBJ2-1; TRBD2 might be the D (6 bases). CDR1 is SGHRS, CDR2 YFSETQ, per germline. This CDR3 is built from 15 residues. Trimming pared 2 bases from V and 5 bases from J, leaving 14 bases between. The CDR3 DNA reads TGCGCCAGCAGCTTTACGAGGGGACTCGACAATGAGCAGTTCTTC. Translating gives CASSFTRGLDNEQFF.

This chain uses TRBV7-8 with TRBJ2-5, with D unresolved. V dropped 8 bases and J dropped 11 bases, with 18 bases sitting between them. The CDR3 has 12 residues. Germline CDR1 reads SGHVS; CDR2 reads FQNEAQ. CDR3 loop: CASWGMKNEQYF. The CDR3 nucleotides are TGTGCCAGCTGGGGAATGAAAAATGAGCAGTACTTC.